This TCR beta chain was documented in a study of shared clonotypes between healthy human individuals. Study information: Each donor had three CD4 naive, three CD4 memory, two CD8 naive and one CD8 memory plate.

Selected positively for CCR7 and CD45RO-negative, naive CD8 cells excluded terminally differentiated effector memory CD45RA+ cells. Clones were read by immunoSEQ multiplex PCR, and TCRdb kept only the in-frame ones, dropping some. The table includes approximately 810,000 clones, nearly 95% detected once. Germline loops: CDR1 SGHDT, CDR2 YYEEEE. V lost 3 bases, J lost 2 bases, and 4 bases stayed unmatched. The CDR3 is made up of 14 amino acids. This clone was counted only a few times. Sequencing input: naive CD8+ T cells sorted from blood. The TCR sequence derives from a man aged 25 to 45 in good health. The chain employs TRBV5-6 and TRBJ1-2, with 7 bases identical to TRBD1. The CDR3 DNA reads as TGTGCCAGCAGCTACGACAGGGTCAACTATGGCTACACCTTC. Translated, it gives CASSYDRVNYGYTF. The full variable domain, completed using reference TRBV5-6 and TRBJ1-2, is DAGVTQSPTHLIKTRGQQVTLRCSPKSGHDTVSWYQQALGQGPQFIFQYYEEEERQRGNFPDRFSGHQFPNYSSELNVNALLLGDSALYLCASSYDRVNYGYTFGSGTRLTVV.